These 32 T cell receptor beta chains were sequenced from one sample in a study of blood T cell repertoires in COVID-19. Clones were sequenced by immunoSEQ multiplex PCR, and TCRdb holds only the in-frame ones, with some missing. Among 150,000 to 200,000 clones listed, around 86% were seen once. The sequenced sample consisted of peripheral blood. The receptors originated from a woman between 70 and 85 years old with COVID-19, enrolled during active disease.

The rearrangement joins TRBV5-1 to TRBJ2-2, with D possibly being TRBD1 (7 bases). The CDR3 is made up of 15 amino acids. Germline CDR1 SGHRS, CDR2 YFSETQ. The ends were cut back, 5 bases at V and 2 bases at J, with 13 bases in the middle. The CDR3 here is CASRQGGGNTGELFF. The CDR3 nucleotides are TGCGCCAGCAGACAAGGAGGGGGCAACACCGGGGAGCTGTTTTTT.

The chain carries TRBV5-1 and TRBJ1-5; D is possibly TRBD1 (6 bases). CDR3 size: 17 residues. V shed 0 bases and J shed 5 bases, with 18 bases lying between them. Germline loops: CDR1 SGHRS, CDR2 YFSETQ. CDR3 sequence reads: CASSLDARTGRDQPQHF. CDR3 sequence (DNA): TGCGCCAGCAGCTTGGACGCTCGCACAGGGAGGGATCAGCCCCAGCATTTT.

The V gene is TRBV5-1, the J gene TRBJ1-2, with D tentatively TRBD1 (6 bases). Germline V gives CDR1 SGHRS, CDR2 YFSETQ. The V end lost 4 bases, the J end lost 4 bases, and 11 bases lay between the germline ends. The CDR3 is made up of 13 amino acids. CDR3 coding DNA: TGCGCCAGCAGCGTGAGGACAGCCTATGGCTACACCTTC. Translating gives CASSVRTAYGYTF.

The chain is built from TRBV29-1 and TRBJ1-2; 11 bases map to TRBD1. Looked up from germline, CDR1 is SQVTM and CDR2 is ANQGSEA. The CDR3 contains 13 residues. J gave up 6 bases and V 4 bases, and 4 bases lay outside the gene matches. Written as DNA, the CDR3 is TGCAGCGTTGGGGACAGGGGGAGGGATGGCTACACCTTC. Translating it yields CSVGDRGRDGYTF.

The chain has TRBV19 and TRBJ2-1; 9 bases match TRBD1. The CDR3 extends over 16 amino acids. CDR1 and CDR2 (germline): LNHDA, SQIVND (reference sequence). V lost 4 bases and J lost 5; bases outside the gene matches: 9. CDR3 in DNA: TGTGCCAGTAGTAGCAACAGGGGGCTTCGGGACAATGAGCAGTTCTTC. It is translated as CASSSNRGLRDNEQFF.

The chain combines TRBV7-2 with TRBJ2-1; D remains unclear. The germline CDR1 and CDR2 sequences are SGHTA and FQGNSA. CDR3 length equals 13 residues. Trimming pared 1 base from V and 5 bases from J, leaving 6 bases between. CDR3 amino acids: CASSLDRNNEQFF. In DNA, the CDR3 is TGTGCCAGCAGCTTAGACAGAAACAATGAGCAGTTCTTC.

This chain's CDR3 is CAIATGYGYTF. The CDR3 DNA reads as TGTGCCATAGCTACGGGCTATGGCTACACCTTC. This sequence joins TRBV6-6 and TRBJ1-2, with D unclear. The V end was cut by 10 bases, the J end by 4 bases, with 10 bases between. This CDR3 is 11 amino acids long. The germline V gene encodes CDR1 MNHNY and CDR2 SVGAGI (reference sequence).

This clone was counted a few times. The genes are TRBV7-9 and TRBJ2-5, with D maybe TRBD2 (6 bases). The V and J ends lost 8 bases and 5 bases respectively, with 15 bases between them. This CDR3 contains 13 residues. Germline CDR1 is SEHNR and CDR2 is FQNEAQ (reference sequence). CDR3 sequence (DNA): TGTGCCAGCGTAGAGCGGGCCGGGGAGACCCAGTACTTC. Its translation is CASVERAGETQYF.

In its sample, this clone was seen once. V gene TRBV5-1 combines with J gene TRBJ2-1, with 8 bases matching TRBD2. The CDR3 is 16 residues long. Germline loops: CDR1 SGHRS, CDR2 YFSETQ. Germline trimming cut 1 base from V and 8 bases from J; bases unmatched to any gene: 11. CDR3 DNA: TGCGCCAGCAGCTTGCCCAGCGGGAGTCTCCCCGATGAGCAGTTCTTC. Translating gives CASSLPSGSLPDEQFF.

CDR3 region: CASSWASPMDEQFF. The DNA of the CDR3 is TGCGCCAGCAGCTGGGCCTCCCCCATGGATGAGCAGTTCTTC. V and J are TRBV5-1 and TRBJ2-1; D call uncertain. The CDR3 is made up of 14 amino acids. V lost 3 bases and J 8 bases, leaving 15 bases between the germline ends. Germline-derived CDR1 and CDR2 are SGHRS and YFSETQ.

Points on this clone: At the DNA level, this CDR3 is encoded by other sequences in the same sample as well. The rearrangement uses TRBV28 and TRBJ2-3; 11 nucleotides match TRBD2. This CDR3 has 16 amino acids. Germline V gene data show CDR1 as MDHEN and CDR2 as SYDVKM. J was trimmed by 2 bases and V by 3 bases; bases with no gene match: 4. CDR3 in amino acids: CASSFGLAGSTDTQYF. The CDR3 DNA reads TGTGCCAGCAGTTTCGGACTAGCGGGCTCCACAGATACGCAGTATTTT. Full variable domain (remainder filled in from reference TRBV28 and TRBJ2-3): DVKVTQSSRYLVKRTGEKVFLECVQDMDHENMFWYRQDPGLGLRLIYFSYDVKMKEKGDIPEGYSVSREKKERFSLILESASTNQTSMYLCASSFGLAGSTDTQYFGPGTRLTVL.

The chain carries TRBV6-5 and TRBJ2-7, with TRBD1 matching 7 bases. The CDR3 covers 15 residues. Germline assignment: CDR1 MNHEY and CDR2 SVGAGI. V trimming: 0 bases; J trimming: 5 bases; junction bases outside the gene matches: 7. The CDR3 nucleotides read TGTGCCAGCAGTTACTCGTGGCAGGGGGAGCACGAGCAGTACTTC. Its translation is CASSYSWQGEHEQYF.

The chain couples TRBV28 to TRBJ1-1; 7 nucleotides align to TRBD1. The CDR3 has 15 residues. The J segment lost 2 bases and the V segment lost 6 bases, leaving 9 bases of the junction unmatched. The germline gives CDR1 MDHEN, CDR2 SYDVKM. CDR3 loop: CASSWARGYNTEAFF. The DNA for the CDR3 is TGTGCCAGCAGCTGGGCCAGGGGGTATAACACTGAAGCTTTCTTT. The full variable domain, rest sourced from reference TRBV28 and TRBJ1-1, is DVKVTQSSRYLVKRTGEKVFLECVQDMDHENMFWYRQDPGLGLRLIYFSYDVKMKEKGDIPEGYSVSREKKERFSLILESASTNQTSMYLCASSWARGYNTEAFFGQGTRLTVV.

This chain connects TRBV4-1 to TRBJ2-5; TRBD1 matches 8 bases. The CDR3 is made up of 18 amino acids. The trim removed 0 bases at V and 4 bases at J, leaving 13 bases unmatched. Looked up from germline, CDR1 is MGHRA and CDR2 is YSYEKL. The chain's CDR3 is CASSQDEGRGHRRETQYF. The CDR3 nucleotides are TGCGCCAGCAGCCAAGATGAGGGCAGGGGGCACAGACGAGAGACCCAGTACTTC.

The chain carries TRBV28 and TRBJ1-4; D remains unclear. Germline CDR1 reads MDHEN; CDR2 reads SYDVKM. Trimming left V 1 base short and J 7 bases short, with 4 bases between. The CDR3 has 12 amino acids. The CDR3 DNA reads TGTGCCAGCAGTTTATTGCGTGAAAAACTGTTTTTT. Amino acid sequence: CASSLLREKLFF.

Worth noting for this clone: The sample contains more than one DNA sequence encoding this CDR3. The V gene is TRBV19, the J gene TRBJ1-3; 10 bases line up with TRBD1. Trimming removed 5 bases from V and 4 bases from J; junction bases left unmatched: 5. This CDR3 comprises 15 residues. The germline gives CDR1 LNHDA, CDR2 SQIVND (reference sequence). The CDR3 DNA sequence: TGTGCCAGTAGTTCCCGACAGGGGGCCGGAAACACCATATATTTT. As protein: CASSSRQGAGNTIYF. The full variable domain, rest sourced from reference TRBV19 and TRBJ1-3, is DGGITQSPKYLFRKEGQNVTLSCEQNLNHDAMYWYRQDPGQGLRLIYYSQIVNDFQKGDIAEGYSVSREKKESFPLTVTSAQKNPTAFYLCASSSRQGAGNTIYFGEGSWLTVV.

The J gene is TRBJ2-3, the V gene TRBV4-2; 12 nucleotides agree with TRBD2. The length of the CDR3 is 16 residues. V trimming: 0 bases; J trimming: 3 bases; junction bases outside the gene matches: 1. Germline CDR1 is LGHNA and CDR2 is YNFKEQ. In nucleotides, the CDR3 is TGTGCCAGCAGCCAAGAAGGGACTAGCGGGACAGATACGCAGTATTTT. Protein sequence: CASSQEGTSGTDTQYF.

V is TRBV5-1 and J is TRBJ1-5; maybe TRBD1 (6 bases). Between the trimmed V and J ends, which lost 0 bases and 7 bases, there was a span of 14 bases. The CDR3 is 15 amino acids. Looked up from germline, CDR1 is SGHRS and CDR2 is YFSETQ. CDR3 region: CASSLEGGLRQPQHF. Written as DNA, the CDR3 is TGCGCCAGCAGCTTGGAAGGGGGATTGCGGCAGCCCCAGCATTTT.

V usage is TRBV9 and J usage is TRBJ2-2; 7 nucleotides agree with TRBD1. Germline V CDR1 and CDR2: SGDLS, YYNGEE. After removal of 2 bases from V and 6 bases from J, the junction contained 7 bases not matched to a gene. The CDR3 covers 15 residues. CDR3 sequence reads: CASSVSLGGPGELFF. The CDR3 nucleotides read TGTGCCAGCAGCGTTTCTCTAGGGGGCCCCGGGGAGCTGTTTTTT.

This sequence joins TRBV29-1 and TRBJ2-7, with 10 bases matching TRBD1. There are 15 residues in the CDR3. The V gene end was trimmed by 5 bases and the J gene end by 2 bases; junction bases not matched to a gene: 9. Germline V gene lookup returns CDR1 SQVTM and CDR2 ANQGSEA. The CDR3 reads CSVTRADRGPYEQYF. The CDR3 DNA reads TGCAGCGTTACGAGAGCCGACAGGGGGCCCTACGAGCAGTACTTC.

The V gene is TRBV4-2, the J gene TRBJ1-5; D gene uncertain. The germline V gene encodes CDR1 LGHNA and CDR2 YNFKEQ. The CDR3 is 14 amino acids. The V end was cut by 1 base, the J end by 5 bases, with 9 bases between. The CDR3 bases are TGTGCCAGCAGCCAAGGGGCAGGTGATCAGCCCCAGCATTTT. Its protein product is CASSQGAGDQPQHF.

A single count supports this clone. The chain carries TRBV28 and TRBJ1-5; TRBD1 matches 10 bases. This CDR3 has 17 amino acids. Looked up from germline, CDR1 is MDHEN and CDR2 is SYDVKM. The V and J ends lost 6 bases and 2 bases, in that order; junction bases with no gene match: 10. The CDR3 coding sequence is TGTGCCAGCAGGACAGGGGGCACTACCGTTGGCAATCAGCCCCAGCATTTT. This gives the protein CASRTGGTTVGNQPQHF.

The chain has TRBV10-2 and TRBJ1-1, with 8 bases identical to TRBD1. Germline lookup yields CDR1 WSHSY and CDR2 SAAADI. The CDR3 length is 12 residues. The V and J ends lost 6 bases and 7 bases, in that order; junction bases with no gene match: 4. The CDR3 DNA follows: TGCGCCAGCAGCCGACAGGGGATTGAAGCTTTCTTT. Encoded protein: CASSRQGIEAFF.

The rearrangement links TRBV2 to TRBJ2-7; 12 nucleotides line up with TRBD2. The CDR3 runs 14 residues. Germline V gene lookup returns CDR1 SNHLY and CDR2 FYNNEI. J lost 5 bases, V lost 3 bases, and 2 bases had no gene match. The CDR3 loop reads CASSDRTSGNEQYF. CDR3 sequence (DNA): TGTGCCAGCAGTGACCGGACTAGCGGGAACGAGCAGTACTTC.

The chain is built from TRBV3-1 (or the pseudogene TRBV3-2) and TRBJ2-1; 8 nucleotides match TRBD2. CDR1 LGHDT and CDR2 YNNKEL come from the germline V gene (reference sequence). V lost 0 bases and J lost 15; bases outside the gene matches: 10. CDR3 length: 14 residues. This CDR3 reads CASSQENRGSGGFF. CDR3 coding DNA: TGTGCCAGCAGCCAAGAGAATCGAGGGAGCGGGGGGTTCTTC.

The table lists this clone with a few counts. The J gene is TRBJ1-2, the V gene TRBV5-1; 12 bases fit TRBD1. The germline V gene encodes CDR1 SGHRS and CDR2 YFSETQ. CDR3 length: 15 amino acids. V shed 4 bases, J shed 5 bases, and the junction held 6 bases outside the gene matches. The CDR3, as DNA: TGCGCCAGCAGCCCTGGGACAGGGGGCCGATATGGCTACACCTTC. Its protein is CASSPGTGGRYGYTF.

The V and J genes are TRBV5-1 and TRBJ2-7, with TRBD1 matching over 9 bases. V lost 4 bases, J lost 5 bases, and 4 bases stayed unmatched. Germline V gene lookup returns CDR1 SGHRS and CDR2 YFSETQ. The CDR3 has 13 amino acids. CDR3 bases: TGCGCCAGCAGCCGGGACAGGGTCGACGAGCAGTACTTC. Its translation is CASSRDRVDEQYF.

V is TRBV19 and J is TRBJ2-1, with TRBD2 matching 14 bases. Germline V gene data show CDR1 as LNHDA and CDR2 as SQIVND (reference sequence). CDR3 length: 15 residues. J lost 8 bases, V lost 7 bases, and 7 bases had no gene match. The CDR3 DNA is TGTGCCAGTACCGCGGGACTAGCGGGAGTTCATGAGCAGTTCTTC. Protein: CASTAGLAGVHEQFF.

This CDR3 reads CATSPRGRGSGNEQFF. The DNA of the CDR3 is TGTGCCACCAGCCCCCGCGGTAGGGGATCGGGCAATGAGCAGTTCTTC. The chain employs TRBV15 and TRBJ2-1, with D tentatively TRBD1 (5 bases). CDR1 is LNHNV, CDR2 YYDKDF, per germline (reference sequence). Trimming left V 5 bases short and J 6 bases short, with 20 bases between. This CDR3 is built from 16 residues.

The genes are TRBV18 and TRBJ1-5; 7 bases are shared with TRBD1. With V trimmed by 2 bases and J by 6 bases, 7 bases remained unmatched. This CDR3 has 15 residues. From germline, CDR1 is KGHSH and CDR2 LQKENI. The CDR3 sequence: CASSPIQGLTQPQHF. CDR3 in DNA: TGTGCCAGCTCACCAATACAGGGGTTAACTCAGCCCCAGCATTTT.

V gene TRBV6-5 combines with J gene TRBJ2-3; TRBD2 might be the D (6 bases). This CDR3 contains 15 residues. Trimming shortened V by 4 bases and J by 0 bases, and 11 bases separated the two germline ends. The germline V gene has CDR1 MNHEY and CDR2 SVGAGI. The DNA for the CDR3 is TGTGCCAGCAGTTCCCAGCGGGCTAGCACAGATACGCAGTATTTT. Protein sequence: CASSSQRASTDTQYF.

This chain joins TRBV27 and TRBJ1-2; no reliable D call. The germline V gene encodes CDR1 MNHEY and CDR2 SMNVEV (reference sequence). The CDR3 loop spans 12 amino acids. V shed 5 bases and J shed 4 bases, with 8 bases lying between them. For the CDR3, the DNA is TGTGCCAGCAGTAGTCGAGGCTATGGCTACACCTTC. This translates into CASSSRGYGYTF.